The 19 T cell receptor beta chains reported below all come from one sample, sequenced in a study of control samples from healthy donors and cancer patients. Method: immunoSEQ multiplex PCR; TCRdb's copy keeps in-frame clones and lacks some. This sample yields about 140,000 clones, of which around nine tenths are seen a single time; approximately 11% belongs to the top ten. Sequencing was done on a sample of blood. These receptors all stem from a man younger than 40 in good health.

V usage is TRBV5-1 and J usage is TRBJ1-3, with a weak D call TRBD1 (6 bases). Trimming took off 0 bases at V and 2 bases at J, with 12 bases between the two ends. Per germline, CDR1 SGHRS and CDR2 YFSETQ. The CDR3 is 16 amino acids. This chain's CDR3 is CASSLVGGDTGNTIYF. CDR3 sequence (DNA): TGCGCCAGCAGCTTGGTGGGAGGGGACACTGGAAACACCATATATTTT.

The V call is TRBV11-1, the J call TRBJ1-2, with D unclear. Trimming pared 0 bases from V and 6 bases from J, leaving 5 bases between. The CDR3 runs to 12 residues. Germline V lookup: CDR1 SGHAT, CDR2 FQDESV (reference sequence). The chain's CDR3 is CASSLATDGYTF. CDR3 DNA: TGTGCCAGCAGCTTAGCCACAGATGGCTACACCTTC.

The rearrangement uses TRBV25-1 and TRBJ1-2; D is unresolved. The CDR3 consists of 14 residues. The V and J ends lost 3 bases and 0 bases respectively, with 8 bases between them. Germline loops: CDR1 MGHDK, CDR2 SYGVNS. CDR3: CASSDVVSNYGYTF. Here the CDR3 DNA reads TGTGCCAGCAGTGATGTGGTTTCTAACTATGGCTACACCTTC.

The rearrangement links TRBV11-1 to TRBJ1-4; 10 nucleotides match TRBD1. J lost 5 bases, V lost 4 bases, and 4 bases had no gene match. The germline V gene has CDR1 SGHAT and CDR2 FQDESV (reference sequence). This CDR3 spans 15 amino acids. CDR3 in DNA: TGTGCCAGCAGCTACGACAGGGGGCGGAATGAAAAACTGTTTTTT. It specifies CASSYDRGRNEKLFF.

The rearrangement links TRBV28 to TRBJ2-3, with D unclear. The CDR3 length is 14 residues. Trimming stripped 4 bases from V and 3 bases from J, with 11 bases between. Per germline, CDR1 MDHEN and CDR2 SYDVKM. The CDR3 region is CASSSRLETDTQYF. The CDR3 nucleotides are TGTGCCAGCAGTTCCCGACTTGAAACAGATACGCAGTATTTT.

The chain links TRBV5-4 to TRBJ2-1, with a tentative D call TRBD1 (6 bases). Germline lookup yields CDR1 SGHNT and CDR2 YYREEE (reference sequence). The CDR3 is made up of 15 amino acids. V was cut by 2 bases and J by 7 bases, with 16 bases left in between. The CDR3 protein is CASSFRYRGQNEQFF. The CDR3 coding sequence is TGTGCCAGCAGCTTCCGGTACCGAGGACAGAATGAGCAGTTCTTC.

This clone has a single count. The chain has TRBV19 and TRBJ1-5, with D unclear. CDR1 and CDR2 (germline): LNHDA, SQIVND (reference sequence). V was clipped by 5 bases and J by 4 bases, with 6 bases between them. The length of the CDR3 is 12 residues. The CDR3 nucleotides are TGTGCCAGTAGTCCTCTAAATCAGCCCCAGCATTTT. Translating gives CASSPLNQPQHF.

The rearrangement links TRBV2 to TRBJ1-2; D remains ambiguous. Germline-derived CDR1 and CDR2 are SNHLY and FYNNEI. The CDR3 sequence is 15 residues long. V was cut by 5 bases and J by 6 bases, with 19 bases left in between. Here the CDR3 DNA reads TGTGCCAGCAGTTCTCGGTTTTCAGTTGGACATGGCTACACCTTC. Protein sequence: CASSSRFSVGHGYTF.

The chain employs TRBV30 and TRBJ2-4, with unresolved D. The CDR3 runs 12 residues. V was pared by 0 bases and J by 9 bases, with 9 bases between. Germline CDR1 reads GTSNPN; CDR2 reads SVGIG (reference sequence). The CDR3 DNA is TGTGCCTGGAGTGTAGGGTCTCCCATTCAGTACTTC. It codes for CAWSVGSPIQYF. Combining the CDR3 with reference TRBV30 and TRBJ2-4 gives the whole variable domain SQTIHQWPATLVQPVGSPLSLECTVEGTSNPNLYWYRQAAGRGLQLLFYSVGIGQISSEVPQNLSASRPQDRQFILSSKKLLLSDSGFYLCAWSVGSPIQYFGAGTRLSVL.

The chain employs TRBV27 and TRBJ1-1, with 10 bases identical to TRBD1. The CDR3 extends over 15 amino acids. From germline, CDR1 is MNHEY and CDR2 SMNVEV (reference sequence). After removal of 8 bases from V and 3 bases from J, the junction contained 9 bases not matched to a gene. The CDR3 DNA follows: TGTGCCAGCTCCCCGGGACAGGGGCTTTACACTGAAGCTTTCTTT. It yields the protein CASSPGQGLYTEAFF.

The rearrangement links TRBV5-1 to TRBJ2-3; TRBD2 agrees at 13 bases. There are 18 residues in the CDR3. CDR1 and CDR2 from the germline V gene are SGHRS and YFSETQ. V lost 1 base to trimming and J lost 2 bases; unmatched junction nucleotides: 7. The CDR3 sequence: CASSLSLAGGQITDTQYF. The CDR3 DNA sequence: TGCGCCAGCAGCTTGTCACTAGCGGGAGGGCAAATCACAGATACGCAGTATTTT.

The chain employs TRBV28 and TRBJ2-2; 11 bases line up with TRBD2. Germline V CDR1 and CDR2: MDHEN, SYDVKM. Germline trimming cut 3 bases from V and 7 bases from J; bases unmatched to any gene: 4. This CDR3 is built from 15 residues. The CDR3: CASSFMGTSGGELFF. The CDR3 nucleotides are TGTGCCAGCAGTTTCATGGGGACTAGCGGCGGGGAGCTGTTTTTT.

The chain carries TRBV15 and TRBJ2-5; 13 bases align to TRBD2. The CDR3 loop spans 17 amino acids. Germline V gives CDR1 LNHNV, CDR2 YYDKDF (reference sequence). Trimming cost V 5 bases and J 1 base; bases outside gene matches: 7. Here the CDR3 DNA reads TGTGCCACCAGCGGAGGACTAGCGGGAGAGATCCAAGAGACCCAGTACTTC. It specifies CATSGGLAGEIQETQYF.

V and J are TRBV10-2 and TRBJ2-5; D tentatively reads TRBD1 or TRBD2 (5 bases each). Trimming took off 2 bases at V and 1 base at J, with 14 bases between the two ends. There are 16 residues in the CDR3. The germline V gene has CDR1 WSHSY and CDR2 SAAADI. The CDR3 reads CASSEPGLPLQETQYF. Written as DNA, the CDR3 is TGCGCCAGCAGTGAGCCGGGGCTCCCGCTCCAAGAGACCCAGTACTTC.

The chain carries TRBV14 and TRBJ2-3, with D possibly being TRBD2 (6 bases). The CDR3 has 16 amino acids. The germline V gene encodes CDR1 SGHDN and CDR2 FVKESK. Deletions cut 1 base from V and 4 bases from J, with 15 bases between. The CDR3 coding sequence is TGTGCCAGCAGCCAAGTCGCGGGACTTAGGGCAGATACGCAGTATTTT. Its protein is CASSQVAGLRADTQYF.

The chain has TRBV7-9 and TRBJ1-6; TRBD1 matches at 7 bases. V trimming: 1 base; J trimming: 7 bases; junction bases outside the gene matches: 1. The CDR3 consists of 14 residues. Germline V lookup: CDR1 SEHNR, CDR2 FQNEAQ (reference sequence). This CDR3 reads CASSLVQGNSPLHF. The CDR3 bases are TGTGCCAGCAGCTTAGTACAGGGGAATTCACCCCTCCACTTT.

This chain connects TRBV7-8 to TRBJ2-7, with D possibly being TRBD1 or TRBD2 (5 bases each). The V end lost 1 base, the J end lost 2 bases, and 12 bases lay between the germline ends. The CDR3 consists of 15 residues. Germline V lookup: CDR1 SGHVS, CDR2 FQNEAQ. In nucleotides, the CDR3 is TGTGCCAGCAGCTTAGGGGGCTCGGGAACCTACGAGCAGTACTTC. It yields the protein CASSLGGSGTYEQYF.

This clone was found once. The chain carries TRBV11-2 and TRBJ2-5, with D possibly matching TRBD1 (5 bases). Germline V lookup: CDR1 SGHAT, CDR2 FQNNGV. Trimming left V 1 base short and J 2 bases short, with 11 bases between. This CDR3 is 15 amino acids long. The CDR3, as DNA: TGTGCCAGCAGCTTAGGACAGATACTTCAAGAGACCCAGTACTTC. It codes for CASSLGQILQETQYF.

The chain has TRBV30 and TRBJ2-3; D is possibly TRBD2 (5 bases). This CDR3 comprises 14 residues. The germline V gene has CDR1 GTSNPN and CDR2 SVGIG (reference sequence). The germline V and J ends were trimmed by 3 bases and 4 bases, with 14 bases remaining between them. CDR3 region: CAWSSTPEADTQYF. In DNA, the CDR3 is TGTGCCTGGAGCTCGACCCCGGAGGCAGATACGCAGTATTTT.